Here is one T cell receptor (beta chain) with its context. Its specificity is unknown. These data come from a study of radiotherapy plus CTLA-4 blockade in lung cancer. Study-wide background: Patients showed objective responses in over 15% of cases, and disease control was achieved by less than 35%.

There are 15 residues in the CDR3. CDR1 and CDR2 from the germline V gene are SEHNR and FQNEAQ (reference sequence). J lost 3 bases, V lost 5 bases, and 10 bases had no gene match. TCRdb's copy holds only in-frame clones and misses some; the assay was immunoSEQ multiplex PCR. The top ten hold around 7% of the sample, which has approximately 69,000 clones, around 73% seen once. Notes on the study in general: The best prediction of response reportedly came from early blood T cell clone dynamics, with interferon-beta. TCR clones of tumor origin grew in blood after radiotherapy plus ipilimumab.

In chemo-refractory metastatic non-small-cell lung cancer, patients got ipilimumab CTLA-4 blockade together with focal radiation. The chain employs TRBV7-9 and TRBJ2-7, with 7 nucleotides matching TRBD1. The sample consisted of peripheral blood, taken from a patient treated with radiotherapy plus ipilimumab. The receptor was isolated from a human donor with non-small cell lung cancer who had a complete response to radiotherapy plus ipilimumab. This CDR3 is CASSSPRGQFYEQYF. CDR3 nucleotide sequence: TGTGCCAGCAGCAGTCCTCGGGGACAGTTCTACGAGCAGTACTTC.